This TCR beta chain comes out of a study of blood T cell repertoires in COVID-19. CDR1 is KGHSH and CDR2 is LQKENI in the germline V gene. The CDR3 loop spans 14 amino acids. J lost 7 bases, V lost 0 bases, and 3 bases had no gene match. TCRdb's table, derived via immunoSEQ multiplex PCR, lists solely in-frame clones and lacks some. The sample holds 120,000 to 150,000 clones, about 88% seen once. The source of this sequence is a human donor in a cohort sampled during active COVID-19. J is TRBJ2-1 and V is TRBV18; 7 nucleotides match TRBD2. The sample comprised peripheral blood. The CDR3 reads CASSPPRGGNEQFF. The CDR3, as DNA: TGTGCCAGCTCACCACCGAGGGGAGGGAATGAGCAGTTCTTC.